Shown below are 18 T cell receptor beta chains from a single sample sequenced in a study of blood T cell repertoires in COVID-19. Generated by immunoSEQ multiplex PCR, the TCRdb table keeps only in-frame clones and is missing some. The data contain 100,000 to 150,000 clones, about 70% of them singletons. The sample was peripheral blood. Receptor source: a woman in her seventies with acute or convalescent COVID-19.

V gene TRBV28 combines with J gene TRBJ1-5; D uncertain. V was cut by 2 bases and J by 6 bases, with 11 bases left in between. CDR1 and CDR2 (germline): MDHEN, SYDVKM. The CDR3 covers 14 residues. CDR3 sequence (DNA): TGTGCCAGCAGTTTAATCCAGGCCACTCAGCCCCAGCATTTT. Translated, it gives CASSLIQATQPQHF.

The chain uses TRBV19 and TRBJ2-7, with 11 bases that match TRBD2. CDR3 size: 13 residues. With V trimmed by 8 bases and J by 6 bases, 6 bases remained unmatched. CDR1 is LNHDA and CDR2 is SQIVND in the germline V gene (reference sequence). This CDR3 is CASCSGRAGEQYF. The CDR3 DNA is TGTGCCAGTTGTAGCGGGAGGGCCGGCGAGCAGTACTTC. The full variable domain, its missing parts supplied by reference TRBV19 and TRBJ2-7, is DGGITQSPKYLFRKEGQNVTLSCEQNLNHDAMYWYRQDPGQGLRLIYYSQIVNDFQKGDIAEGYSVSREKKESFPLTVTSAQKNPTAFYLCASCSGRAGEQYFGPGTRLTVT.

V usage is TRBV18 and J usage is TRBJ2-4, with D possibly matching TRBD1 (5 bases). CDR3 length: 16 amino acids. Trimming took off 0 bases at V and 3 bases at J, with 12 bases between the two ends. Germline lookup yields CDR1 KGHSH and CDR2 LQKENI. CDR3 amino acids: CASSPPVGQSKNIQYF. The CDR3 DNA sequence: TGTGCCAGCTCACCACCGGTGGGGCAGAGCAAAAACATTCAGTACTTC.

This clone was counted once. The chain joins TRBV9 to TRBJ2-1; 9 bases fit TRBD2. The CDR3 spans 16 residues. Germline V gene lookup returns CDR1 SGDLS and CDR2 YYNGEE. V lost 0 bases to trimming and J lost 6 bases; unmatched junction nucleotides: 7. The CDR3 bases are TGTGCCAGCAGCGTAGTAGCGGGGGCTAGCCCCAATGAGCAGTTCTTC. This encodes CASSVVAGASPNEQFF.

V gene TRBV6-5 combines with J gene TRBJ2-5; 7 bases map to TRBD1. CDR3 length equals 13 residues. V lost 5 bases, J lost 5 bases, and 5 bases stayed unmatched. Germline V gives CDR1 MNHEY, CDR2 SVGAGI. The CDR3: CASSHRGKETQYF. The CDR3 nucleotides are TGTGCCAGCAGTCACAGGGGAAAGGAGACCCAGTACTTC.

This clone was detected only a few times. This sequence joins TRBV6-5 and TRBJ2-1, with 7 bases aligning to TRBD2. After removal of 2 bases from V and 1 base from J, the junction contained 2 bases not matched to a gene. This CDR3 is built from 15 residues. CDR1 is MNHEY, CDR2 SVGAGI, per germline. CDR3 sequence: CASSYSGASYNEQFF. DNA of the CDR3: TGTGCCAGCAGTTACAGCGGGGCATCCTACAATGAGCAGTTCTTC.

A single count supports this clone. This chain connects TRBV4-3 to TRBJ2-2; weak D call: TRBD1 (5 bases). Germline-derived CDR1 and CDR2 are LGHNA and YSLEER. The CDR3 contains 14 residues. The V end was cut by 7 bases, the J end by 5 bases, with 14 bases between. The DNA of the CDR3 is TGCGCCAGCAACAACCTCAGGGCTACCGGGGAGCTGTTTTTT. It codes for CASNNLRATGELFF.

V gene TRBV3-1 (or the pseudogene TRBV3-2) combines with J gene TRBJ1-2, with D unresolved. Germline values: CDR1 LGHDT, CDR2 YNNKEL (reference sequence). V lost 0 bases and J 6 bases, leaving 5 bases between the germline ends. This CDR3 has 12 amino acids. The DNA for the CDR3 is TGTGCCAGCAGCCAAGACACAGATGGCTACACCTTC. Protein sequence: CASSQDTDGYTF.

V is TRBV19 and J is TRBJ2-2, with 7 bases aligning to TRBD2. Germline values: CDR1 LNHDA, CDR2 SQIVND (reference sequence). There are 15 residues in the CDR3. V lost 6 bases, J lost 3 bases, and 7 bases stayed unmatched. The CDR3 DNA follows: TGTGCCAGTAGGTCCGGGGGGAGTTACACCGGGGAGCTGTTTTTT. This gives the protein CASRSGGSYTGELFF.

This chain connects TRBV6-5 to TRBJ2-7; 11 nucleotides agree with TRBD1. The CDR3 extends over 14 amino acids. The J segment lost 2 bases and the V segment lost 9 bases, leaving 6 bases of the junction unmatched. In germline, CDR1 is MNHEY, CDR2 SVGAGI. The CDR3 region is CASGTGGSPYEQYF. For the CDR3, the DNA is TGTGCCAGTGGGACAGGGGGATCTCCCTACGAGCAGTACTTC.

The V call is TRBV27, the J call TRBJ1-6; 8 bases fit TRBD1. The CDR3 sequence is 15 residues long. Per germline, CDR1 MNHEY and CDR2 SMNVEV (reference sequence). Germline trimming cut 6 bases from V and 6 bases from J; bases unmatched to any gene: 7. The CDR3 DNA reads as TGTGCCAGCAGACCGGACAGGGAGATTAATTCACCCCTCCACTTT. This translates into CASRPDREINSPLHF.

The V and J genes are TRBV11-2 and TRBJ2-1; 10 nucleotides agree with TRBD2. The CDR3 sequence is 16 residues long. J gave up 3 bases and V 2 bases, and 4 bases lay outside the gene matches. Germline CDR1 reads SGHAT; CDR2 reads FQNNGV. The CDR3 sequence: CASSLQAGGVYNEQFF. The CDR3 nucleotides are TGTGCCAGCAGCTTACAAGCGGGAGGGGTCTACAATGAGCAGTTCTTC.

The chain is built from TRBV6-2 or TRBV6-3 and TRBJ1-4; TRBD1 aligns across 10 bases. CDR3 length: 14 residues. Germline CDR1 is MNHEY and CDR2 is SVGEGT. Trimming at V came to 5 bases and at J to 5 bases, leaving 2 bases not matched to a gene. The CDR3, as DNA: TGTGCCAGCAGTCGGACAGGGGGAAATGAAAAACTGTTTTTT. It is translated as CASSRTGGNEKLFF.

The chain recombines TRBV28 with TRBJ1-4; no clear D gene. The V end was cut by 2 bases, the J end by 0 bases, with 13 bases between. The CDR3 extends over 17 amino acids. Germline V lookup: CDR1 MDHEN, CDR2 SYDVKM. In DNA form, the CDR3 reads TGTGCCAGCAGTTTAAATTATATCGGTGCAACTAATGAAAAACTGTTTTTT. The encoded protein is CASSLNYIGATNEKLFF.

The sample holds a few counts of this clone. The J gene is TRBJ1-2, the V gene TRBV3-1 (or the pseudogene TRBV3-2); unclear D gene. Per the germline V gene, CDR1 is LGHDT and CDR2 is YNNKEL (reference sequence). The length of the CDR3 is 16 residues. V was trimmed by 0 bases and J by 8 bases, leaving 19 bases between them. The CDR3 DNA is TGTGCCAGCAGCCAAGATTGGAAGGAATCCCTGCGGGGCTACACCTTC. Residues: CASSQDWKESLRGYTF.

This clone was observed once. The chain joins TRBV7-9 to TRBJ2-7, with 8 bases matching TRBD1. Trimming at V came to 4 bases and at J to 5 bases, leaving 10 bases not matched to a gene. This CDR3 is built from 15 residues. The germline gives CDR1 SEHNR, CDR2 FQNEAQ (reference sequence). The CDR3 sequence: CASSYRTGRSDEQYF. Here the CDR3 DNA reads TGTGCCAGCAGCTATCGGACAGGGAGATCGGACGAGCAGTACTTC. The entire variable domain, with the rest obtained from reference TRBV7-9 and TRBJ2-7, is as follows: DTGVSQNPRHKITKRGQNVTFRCDPISEHNRLYWYRQTLGQGPEFLTYFQNEAQLEKSRLLSDRFSAERPKGSFSTLEIQRTEQGDSAMYLCASSYRTGRSDEQYFGPGTRLTVT.

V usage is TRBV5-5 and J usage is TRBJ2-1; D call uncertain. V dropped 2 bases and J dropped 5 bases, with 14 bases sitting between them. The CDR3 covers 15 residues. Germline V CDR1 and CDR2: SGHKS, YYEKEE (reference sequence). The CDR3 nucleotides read TGTGCCAGCAGCTTATCTTCCCGCGAAAACAATGAGCAGTTCTTC. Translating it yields CASSLSSRENNEQFF.

The CDR3 loop is CASSLTSSGRADTQYF. The CDR3 nucleotides read TGTGCCAGCAGCCTAACAAGTAGCGGGAGGGCAGATACGCAGTATTTT. V and J are TRBV3-1 (or the pseudogene TRBV3-2) and TRBJ2-3, with 11 nucleotides matching TRBD2. Trimming cost V 4 bases and J 4 bases; bases outside gene matches: 7. The length of the CDR3 is 16 residues. CDR1 LGHDT and CDR2 YNNKEL come from the germline V gene (reference sequence).